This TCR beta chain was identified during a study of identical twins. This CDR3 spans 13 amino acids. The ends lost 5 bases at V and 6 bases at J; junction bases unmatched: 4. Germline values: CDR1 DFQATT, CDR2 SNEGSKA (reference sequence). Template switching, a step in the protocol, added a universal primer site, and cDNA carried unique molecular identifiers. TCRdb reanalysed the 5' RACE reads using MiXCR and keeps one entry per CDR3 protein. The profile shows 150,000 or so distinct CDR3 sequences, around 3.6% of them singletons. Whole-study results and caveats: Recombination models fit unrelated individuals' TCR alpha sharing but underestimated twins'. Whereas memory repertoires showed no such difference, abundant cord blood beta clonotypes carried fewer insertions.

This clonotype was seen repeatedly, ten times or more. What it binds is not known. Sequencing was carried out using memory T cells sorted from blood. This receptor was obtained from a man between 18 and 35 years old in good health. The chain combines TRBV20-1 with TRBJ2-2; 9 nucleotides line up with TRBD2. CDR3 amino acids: CSAGGGRAGELFF. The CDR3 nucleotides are TGCAGTGCTGGAGGCGGGAGGGCCGGGGAGCTGTTTTTT.